This TCR beta chain was identified in a study of blood T cell repertoires in COVID-19. CDR3 length equals 15 residues. Per the germline V gene, CDR1 is SQVTM and CDR2 is ANQGSEA. Germline trimming cut 6 bases from V and 0 bases from J; bases unmatched to any gene: 5. Original methodology: The authors estimated nucleated cell counts from reference gene primer amplification. Generated by immunoSEQ multiplex PCR, the TCRdb table keeps only in-frame clones and is missing some. That table supplies the V and J calls and clone size; D and trimming were determined from the DNA. The sample lists about 120,000 clones, around 88% occurring once.

The chain links TRBV29-1 to TRBJ2-3; TRBD2 matches at 11 bases. Sequencing was performed on peripheral blood. The sequence derives from a woman in her forties or fifties with active or convalescent COVID-19. CDR3 DNA sequence: TGCAGCGTAACGAGGACTAGCGGGAGCACAGATACGCAGTATTTT. It specifies CSVTRTSGSTDTQYF.